This TCR beta chain was captured by sequencing in a study of blood T cell repertoires in COVID-19. In the study overall: Sites in the United States, Italy and Spain provided acute and convalescent COVID-19 samples. T cells, B-cell-depleted T cells, or PBMCs supplied cDNA or gDNA.

This CDR3 comprises 13 residues. The germline gives CDR1 SGHRS, CDR2 YFSETQ. V was pared by 0 bases and J by 8 bases, with 11 bases between. Original data processing: The authors estimated nucleated cell counts from reference gene primer amplification. Assay: immunoSEQ multiplex PCR; the TCRdb copy retains only in-frame clones and omits some. The V and J calls and clone size are taken from that table; D and trimming were inferred from the DNA. The sample includes some 130,000 clones, around 87% seen only once; the top ten take 3% to 4.5%. The rearrangement links TRBV5-1 to TRBJ1-1; D gene uncertain. The clonotype comes from a woman between 55 and 75 years old with acute or convalescent COVID-19. Sequencing was performed on peripheral blood. In DNA, the CDR3 is TGCGCCAGCAGCTTGGCCGGGGAGATAGAAGCTTTCTTT. This encodes CASSLAGEIEAFF.